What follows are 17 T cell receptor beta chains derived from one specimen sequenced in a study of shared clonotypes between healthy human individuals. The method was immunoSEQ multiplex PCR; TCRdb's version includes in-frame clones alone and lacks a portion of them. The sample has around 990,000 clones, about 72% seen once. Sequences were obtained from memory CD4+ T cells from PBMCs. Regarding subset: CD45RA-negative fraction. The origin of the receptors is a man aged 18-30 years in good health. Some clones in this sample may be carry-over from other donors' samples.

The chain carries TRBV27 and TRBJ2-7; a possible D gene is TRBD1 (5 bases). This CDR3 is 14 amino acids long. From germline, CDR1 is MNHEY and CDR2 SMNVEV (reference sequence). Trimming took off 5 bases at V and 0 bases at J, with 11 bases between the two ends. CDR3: CASSKRGSSYEQYF. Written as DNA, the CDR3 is TGTGCCAGCAGTAAAAGGGGTAGCTCCTACGAGCAGTACTTC.

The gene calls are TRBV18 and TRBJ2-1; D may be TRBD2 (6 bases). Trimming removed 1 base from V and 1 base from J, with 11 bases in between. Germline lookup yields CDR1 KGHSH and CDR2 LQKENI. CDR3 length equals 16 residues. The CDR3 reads CASSPQRGKSYNEQFF. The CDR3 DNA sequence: TGTGCCAGCTCACCACAACGGGGGAAATCCTACAATGAGCAGTTCTTC.

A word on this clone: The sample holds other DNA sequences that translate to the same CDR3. CDR3 region: CASSLGLAGGTGELFF. The CDR3 nucleotides read TGTGCCAGCAGCTTGGGGCTAGCGGGGGGCACCGGGGAGCTGTTTTTT. The chain joins TRBV5-6 to TRBJ2-2, with 11 positions matching TRBD2. The germline V gene has CDR1 SGHDT and CDR2 YYEEEE. This CDR3 comprises 16 residues. The V and J ends lost 0 bases and 4 bases, in that order; junction bases with no gene match: 2. Combining the CDR3 with reference TRBV5-6 and TRBJ2-2 gives the whole variable domain DAGVTQSPTHLIKTRGQQVTLRCSPKSGHDTVSWYQQALGQGPQFIFQYYEEEERQRGNFPDRFSGHQFPNYSSELNVNALLLGDSALYLCASSLGLAGGTGELFFGEGSRLTVL.

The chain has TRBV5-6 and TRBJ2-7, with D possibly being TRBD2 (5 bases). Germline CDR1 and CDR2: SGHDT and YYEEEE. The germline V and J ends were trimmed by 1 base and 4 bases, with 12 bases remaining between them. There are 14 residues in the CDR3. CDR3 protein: CASSLTGFGYEQYF. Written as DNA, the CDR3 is TGTGCCAGCAGCTTGACGGGGTTCGGGTACGAGCAGTACTTC. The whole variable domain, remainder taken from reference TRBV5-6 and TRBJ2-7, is DAGVTQSPTHLIKTRGQQVTLRCSPKSGHDTVSWYQQALGQGPQFIFQYYEEEERQRGNFPDRFSGHQFPNYSSELNVNALLLGDSALYLCASSLTGFGYEQYFGPGTRLTVT.

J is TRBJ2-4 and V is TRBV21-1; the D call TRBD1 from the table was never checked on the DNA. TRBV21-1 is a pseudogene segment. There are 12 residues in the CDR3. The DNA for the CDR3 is TGTGCCACCGACAGGCCTGAAAACATTCAGTACTTC. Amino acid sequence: CATDRPENIQYF.

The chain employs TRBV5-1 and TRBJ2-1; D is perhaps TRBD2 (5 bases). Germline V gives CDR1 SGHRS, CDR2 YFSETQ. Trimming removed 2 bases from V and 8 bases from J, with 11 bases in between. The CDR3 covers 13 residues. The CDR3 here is CASSFGLADEQFF. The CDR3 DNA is TGCGCCAGCAGCTTTGGACTGGCGGATGAGCAGTTCTTC.

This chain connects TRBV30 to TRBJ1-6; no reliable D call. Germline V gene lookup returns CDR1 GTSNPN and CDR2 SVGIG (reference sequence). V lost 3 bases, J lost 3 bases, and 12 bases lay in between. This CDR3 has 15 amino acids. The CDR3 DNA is TGTGCCTGGAGCCTTGGGGTAAACTATAATTCACCCCTCCACTTT. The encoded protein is CAWSLGVNYNSPLHF.

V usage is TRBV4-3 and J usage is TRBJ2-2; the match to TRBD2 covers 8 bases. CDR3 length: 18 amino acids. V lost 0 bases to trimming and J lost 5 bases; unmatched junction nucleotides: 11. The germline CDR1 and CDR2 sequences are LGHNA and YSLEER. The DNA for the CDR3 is TGCGCCAGCAGCCAAGAAGATGGGTTAGCGGGATGGACCGGGGAGCTGTTTTTT. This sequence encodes CASSQEDGLAGWTGELFF.

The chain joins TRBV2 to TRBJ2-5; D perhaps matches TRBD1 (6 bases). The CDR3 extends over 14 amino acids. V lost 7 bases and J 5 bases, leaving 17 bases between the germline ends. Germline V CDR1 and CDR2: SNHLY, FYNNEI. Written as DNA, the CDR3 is TGTGCCAGCACCCGGGGACAAGGTGGCGAGACCCAGTACTTC. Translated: CASTRGQGGETQYF.

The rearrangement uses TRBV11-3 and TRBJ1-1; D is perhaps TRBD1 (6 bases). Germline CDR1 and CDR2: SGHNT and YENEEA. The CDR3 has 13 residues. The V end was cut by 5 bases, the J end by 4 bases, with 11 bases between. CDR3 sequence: CASSDEGGTEAFF. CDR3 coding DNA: TGTGCCAGCAGCGATGAGGGGGGCACTGAAGCTTTCTTT.

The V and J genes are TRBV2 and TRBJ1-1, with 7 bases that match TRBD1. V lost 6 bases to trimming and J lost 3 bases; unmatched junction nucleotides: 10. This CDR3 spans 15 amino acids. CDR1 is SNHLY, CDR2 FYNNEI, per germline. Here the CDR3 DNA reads TGTGCCAGCAGGCAGACAGGGTCCATGGACACTGAAGCTTTCTTT. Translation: CASRQTGSMDTEAFF.

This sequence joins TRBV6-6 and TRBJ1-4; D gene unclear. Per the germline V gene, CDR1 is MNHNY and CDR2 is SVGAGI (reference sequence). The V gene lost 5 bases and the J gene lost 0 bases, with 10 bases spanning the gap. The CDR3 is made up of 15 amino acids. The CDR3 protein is CASSTDSATNEKLFF. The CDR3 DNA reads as TGTGCCAGCAGTACCGACTCCGCAACTAATGAAAAACTGTTTTTT.

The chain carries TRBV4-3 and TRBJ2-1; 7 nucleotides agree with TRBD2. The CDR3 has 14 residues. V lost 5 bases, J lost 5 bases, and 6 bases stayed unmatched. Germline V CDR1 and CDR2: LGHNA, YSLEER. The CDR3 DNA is TGCGCCAGCAGCATCAGCGGGATAAACAATGAGCAGTTCTTC. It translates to CASSISGINNEQFF.

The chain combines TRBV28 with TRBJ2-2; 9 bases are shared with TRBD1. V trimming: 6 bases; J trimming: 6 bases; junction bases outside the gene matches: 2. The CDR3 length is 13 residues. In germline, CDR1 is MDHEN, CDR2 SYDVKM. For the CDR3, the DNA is TGTGCCAGCAGGACAGGGGGGCCCGGGGAGCTGTTTTTT. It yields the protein CASRTGGPGELFF.

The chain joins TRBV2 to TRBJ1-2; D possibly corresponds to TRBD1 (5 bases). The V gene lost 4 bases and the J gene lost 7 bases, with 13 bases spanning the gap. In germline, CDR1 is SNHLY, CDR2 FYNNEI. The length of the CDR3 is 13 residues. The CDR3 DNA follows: TGTGCCAGCAGTGCGAGCAGGGAGGGTGGCTACACCTTC. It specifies CASSASREGGYTF.

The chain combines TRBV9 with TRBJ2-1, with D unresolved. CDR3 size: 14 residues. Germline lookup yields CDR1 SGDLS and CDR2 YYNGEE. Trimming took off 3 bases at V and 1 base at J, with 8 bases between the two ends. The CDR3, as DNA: TGTGCCAGCAGCGCCAGCTTATCCTACAATGAGCAGTTCTTC. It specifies CASSASLSYNEQFF.

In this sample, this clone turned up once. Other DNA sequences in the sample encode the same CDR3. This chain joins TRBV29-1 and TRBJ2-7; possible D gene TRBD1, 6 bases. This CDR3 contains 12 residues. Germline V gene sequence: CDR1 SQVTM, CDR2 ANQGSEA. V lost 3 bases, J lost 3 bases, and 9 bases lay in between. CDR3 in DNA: TGCAGCGTTGAGGGACAAGGCTACGAGCAGTACTTC. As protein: CSVEGQGYEQYF.